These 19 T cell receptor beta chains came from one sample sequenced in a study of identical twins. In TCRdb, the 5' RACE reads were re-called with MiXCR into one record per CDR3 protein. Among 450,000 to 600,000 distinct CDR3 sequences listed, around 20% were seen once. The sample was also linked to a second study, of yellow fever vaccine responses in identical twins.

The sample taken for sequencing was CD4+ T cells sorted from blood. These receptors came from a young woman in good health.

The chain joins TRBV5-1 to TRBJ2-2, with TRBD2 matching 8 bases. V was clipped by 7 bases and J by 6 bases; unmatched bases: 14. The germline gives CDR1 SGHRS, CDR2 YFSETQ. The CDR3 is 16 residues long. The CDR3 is CASRPSGLAGPGELFF. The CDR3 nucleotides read TGCGCCAGCCGACCCTCCGGGCTAGCGGGTCCCGGGGAGCTGTTTTTT. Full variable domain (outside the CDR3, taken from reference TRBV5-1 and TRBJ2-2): KAGVTQTPRYLIKTRGQQVTLSCSPISGHRSVSWYQQTPGQGLQFLFEYFSETQRNKGNFPGRFSGRQFSNSRSEMNVSTLELGDSALYLCASRPSGLAGPGELFFGEGSRLTVL.

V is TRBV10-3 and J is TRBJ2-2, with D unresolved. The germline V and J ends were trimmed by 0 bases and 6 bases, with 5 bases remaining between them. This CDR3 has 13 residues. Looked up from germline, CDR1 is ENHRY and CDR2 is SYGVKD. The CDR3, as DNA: TGTGCCATCAGTGAGTCGCCCTCCGGGGAGCTGTTTTTT. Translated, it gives CAISESPSGELFF.

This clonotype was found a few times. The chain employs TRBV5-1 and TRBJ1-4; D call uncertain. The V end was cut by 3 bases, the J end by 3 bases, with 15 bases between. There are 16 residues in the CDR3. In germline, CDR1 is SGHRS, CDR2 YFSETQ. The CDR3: CASSSEPNGANEKLFF. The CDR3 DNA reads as TGCGCCAGCAGCTCTGAACCCAACGGGGCTAATGAAAAACTGTTTTTT. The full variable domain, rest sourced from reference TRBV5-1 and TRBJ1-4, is KAGVTQTPRYLIKTRGQQVTLSCSPISGHRSVSWYQQTPGQGLQFLFEYFSETQRNKGNFPGRFSGRQFSNSRSEMNVSTLELGDSALYLCASSSEPNGANEKLFFGSGTQLSVL.

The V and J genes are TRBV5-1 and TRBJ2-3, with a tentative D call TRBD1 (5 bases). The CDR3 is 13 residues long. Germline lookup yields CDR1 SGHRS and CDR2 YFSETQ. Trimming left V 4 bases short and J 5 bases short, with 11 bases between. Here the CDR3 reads CASSGRRGDTQYF. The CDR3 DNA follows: TGCGCCAGCAGCGGACGTAGGGGAGATACGCAGTATTTT.

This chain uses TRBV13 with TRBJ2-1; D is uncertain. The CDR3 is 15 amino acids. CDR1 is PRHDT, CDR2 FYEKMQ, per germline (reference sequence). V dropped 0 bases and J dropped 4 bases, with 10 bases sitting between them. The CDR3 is CASSLGGNTYNEQFF. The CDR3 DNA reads TGTGCCAGCAGCTTAGGCGGAAACACGTACAATGAGCAGTTCTTC. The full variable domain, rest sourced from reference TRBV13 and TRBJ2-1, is AAGVIQSPRHLIKEKRETATLKCYPIPRHDTVYWYQQGPGQDPQFLISFYEKMQSDKGSIPDRFSAQQFSDYHSELNMSSLELGDSALYFCASSLGGNTYNEQFFGPGTRLTVL.

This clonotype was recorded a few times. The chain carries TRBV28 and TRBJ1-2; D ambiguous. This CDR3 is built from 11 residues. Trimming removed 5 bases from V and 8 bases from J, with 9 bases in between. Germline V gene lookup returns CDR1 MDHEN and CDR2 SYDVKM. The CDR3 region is CASSLRRGYTF. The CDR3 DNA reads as TGTGCCAGCAGTCTCAGGAGAGGCTACACCTTC.

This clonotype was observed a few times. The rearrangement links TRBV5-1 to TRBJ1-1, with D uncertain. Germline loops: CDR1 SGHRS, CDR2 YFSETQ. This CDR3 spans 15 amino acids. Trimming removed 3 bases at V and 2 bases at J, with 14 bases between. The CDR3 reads CASSSRSPSNTEAFF. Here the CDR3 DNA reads TGCGCCAGCAGCTCTCGGAGTCCCTCAAACACTGAAGCTTTCTTT.

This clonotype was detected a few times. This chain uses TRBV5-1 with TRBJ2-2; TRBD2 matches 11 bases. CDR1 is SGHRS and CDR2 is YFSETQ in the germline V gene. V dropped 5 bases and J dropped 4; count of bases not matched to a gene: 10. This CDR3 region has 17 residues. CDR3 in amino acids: CASSLGGLAVGTGELFF. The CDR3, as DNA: TGCGCCAGCAGTCTAGGGGGACTAGCGGTCGGCACCGGGGAGCTGTTTTTT.

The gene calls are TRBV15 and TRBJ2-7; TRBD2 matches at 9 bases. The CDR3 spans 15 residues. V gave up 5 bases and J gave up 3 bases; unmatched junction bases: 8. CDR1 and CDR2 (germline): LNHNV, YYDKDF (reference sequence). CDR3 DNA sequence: TGTGCCACCAGCGGGACAGCGGGGGGCTTCTACGAGCAGTACGTC. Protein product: CATSGTAGGFYEQYV.

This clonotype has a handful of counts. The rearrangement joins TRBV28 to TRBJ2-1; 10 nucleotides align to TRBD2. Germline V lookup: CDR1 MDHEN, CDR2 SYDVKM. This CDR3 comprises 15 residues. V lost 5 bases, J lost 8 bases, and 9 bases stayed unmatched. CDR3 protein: CASSPAGGRLYEQFF. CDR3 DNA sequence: TGTGCCAGCAGTCCAGCGGGGGGGCGGCTCTATGAGCAGTTCTTC.

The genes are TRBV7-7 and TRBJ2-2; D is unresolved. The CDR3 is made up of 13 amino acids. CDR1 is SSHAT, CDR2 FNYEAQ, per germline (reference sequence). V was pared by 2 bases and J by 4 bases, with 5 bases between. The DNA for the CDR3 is TGTGCCAGCAGCTTAACCCGCACCGGGGAGCTGTTTTTT. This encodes CASSLTRTGELFF.

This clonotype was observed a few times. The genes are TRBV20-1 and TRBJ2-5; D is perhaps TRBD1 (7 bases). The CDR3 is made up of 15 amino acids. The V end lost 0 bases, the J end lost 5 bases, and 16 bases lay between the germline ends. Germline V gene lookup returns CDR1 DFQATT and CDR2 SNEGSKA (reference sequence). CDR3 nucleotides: TGCAGTGCTAGAGATAGCGGAAGCAGGGGGGAGACCCAGTACTTC. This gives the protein CSARDSGSRGETQYF.

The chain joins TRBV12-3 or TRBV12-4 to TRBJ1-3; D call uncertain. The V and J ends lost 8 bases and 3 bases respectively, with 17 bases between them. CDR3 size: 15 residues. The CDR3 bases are TGTGCCAGCTCCAAGTTAACAGATCTTGGAAACACCATATATTTT. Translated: CASSKLTDLGNTIYF.

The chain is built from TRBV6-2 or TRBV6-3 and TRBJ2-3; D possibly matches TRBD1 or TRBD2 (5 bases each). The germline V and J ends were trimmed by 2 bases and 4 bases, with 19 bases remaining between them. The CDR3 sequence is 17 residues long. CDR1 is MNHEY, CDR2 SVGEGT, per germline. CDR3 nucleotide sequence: TGTGCCAGCAGTTACCGGGCGAGGGGACCCCCCGCAGATACGCAGTATTTT. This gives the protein CASSYRARGPPADTQYF.

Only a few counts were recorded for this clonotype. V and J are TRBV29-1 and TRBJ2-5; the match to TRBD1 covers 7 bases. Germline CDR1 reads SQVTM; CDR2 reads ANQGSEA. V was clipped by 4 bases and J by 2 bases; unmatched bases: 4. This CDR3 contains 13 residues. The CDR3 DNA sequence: TGCAGCGTTGTGGGACAGAATCAAGAGACCCAGTACTTC. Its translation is CSVVGQNQETQYF.

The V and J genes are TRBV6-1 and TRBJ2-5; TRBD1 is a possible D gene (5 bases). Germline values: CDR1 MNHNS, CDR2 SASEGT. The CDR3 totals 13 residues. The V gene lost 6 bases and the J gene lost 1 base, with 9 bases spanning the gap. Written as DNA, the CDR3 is TGTGCCAGCAGAAACAGGTTCCAAGAGACCCAGTACTTC. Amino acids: CASRNRFQETQYF.

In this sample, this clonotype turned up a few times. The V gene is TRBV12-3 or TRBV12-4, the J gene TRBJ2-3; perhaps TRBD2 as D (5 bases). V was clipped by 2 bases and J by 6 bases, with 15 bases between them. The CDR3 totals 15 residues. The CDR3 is CASSLRRGLEDTQYF. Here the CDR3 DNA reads TGTGCCAGCAGTTTACGACGGGGTTTGGAGGATACGCAGTATTTT.

CDR3 coding DNA: TGCAGTGCCGGACAGGGGCCAAATCAGCCCCAGCATTTT. As protein: CSAGQGPNQPQHF. V usage is TRBV20-1 and J usage is TRBJ1-5; 9 bases line up with TRBD1. This CDR3 spans 13 amino acids. J lost 4 bases, V lost 6 bases, and 4 bases had no gene match. From germline, CDR1 is DFQATT and CDR2 SNEGSKA (reference sequence).

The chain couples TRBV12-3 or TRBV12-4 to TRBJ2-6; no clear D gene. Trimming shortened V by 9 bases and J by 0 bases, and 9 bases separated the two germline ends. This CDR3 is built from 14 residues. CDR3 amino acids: CASLDSSGANVLTF. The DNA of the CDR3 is TGTGCCAGTCTCGATAGCTCTGGGGCCAACGTCCTGACTTTC.